Each of the 14 T cell receptor beta chains below was sequenced from the same sample in a study of CD8 T cells in ankylosing spondylitis. TCRdb called the 5' RACE reads again in MiXCR, with one record for every CDR3 protein. This table has 300,000 to 400,000 distinct CDR3 sequences, around 15% appearing once. The sequencing input was blood, either unsorted or a sorted T cell fraction (not recorded which). Receptors were obtained from a male donor with ankylosing spondylitis or in good health (not recorded which).

The chain is built from TRBV10-3 and TRBJ2-5; D ambiguous. The germline gives CDR1 ENHRY, CDR2 SYGVKD. The CDR3 loop spans 12 amino acids. V gave up 7 bases and J gave up 2 bases, with 8 bases separating them. The CDR3 region is CAIKADQETQYF. The DNA for the CDR3 is TGTGCCATCAAGGCGGATCAAGAGACCCAGTACTTC.

This clonotype was recorded many times. This sequence joins TRBV25-1 and TRBJ1-5, with D possibly being TRBD1 (5 bases). Between the trimmed V and J ends, which lost 1 base and 11 bases, there was a span of 15 bases. Germline CDR1 reads MGHDK; CDR2 reads SYGVNS. This CDR3 region has 14 residues. This CDR3 is CASSEFGGGGTQHF. In nucleotides, the CDR3 is TGTGCCAGCAGTGAATTCGGAGGCGGGGGGACCCAGCATTTT.

The table lists this clonotype with many counts. The genes are TRBV5-1 and TRBJ2-5, with D unclear. The CDR3 covers 13 residues. Per germline, CDR1 SGHRS and CDR2 YFSETQ. Trimming removed 2 bases at V and 5 bases at J, with 10 bases between. The CDR3: CASSLSPSETQYF. CDR3 nucleotides: TGCGCCAGCAGCTTAAGTCCCAGTGAGACCCAGTACTTC.

The chain employs TRBV20-1 and TRBJ2-3; 7 bases are shared with TRBD2. Unmatched junction bases numbered 4, after V lost 2 bases and J lost 2 bases. The CDR3 covers 14 residues. Germline CDR1 reads DFQATT; CDR2 reads SNEGSKA (reference sequence). CDR3 nucleotide sequence: TGCAGTGCTAGATCCAGCGGGGTCACAGATACGCAGTATTTT. Its protein product is CSARSSGVTDTQYF.

V is TRBV5-1 and J is TRBJ2-1, with TRBD1 matching over 8 bases. V was clipped by 5 bases and J by 9 bases; unmatched bases: 10. Germline assignment: CDR1 SGHRS and CDR2 YFSETQ. The CDR3 runs to 14 residues. As DNA, the CDR3 is TGCGCCAGCAGTCCAGGGGGCGAGTTCGGTGAGCAGTTCTTC. Its translation is CASSPGGEFGEQFF.

The rearrangement links TRBV7-6 to TRBJ2-1; weak D call: TRBD1 (5 bases). V lost 5 bases, J lost 9 bases, and 11 bases lay in between. CDR1 and CDR2 from the germline V gene are SGHVS and FNYEAQ. This CDR3 region has 12 residues. Written as DNA, the CDR3 is TGTGCCAGCAGCCAGCCCCAGGGTGAGCAGTTCTTC. Its protein is CASSQPQGEQFF.

The chain couples TRBV4-1 to TRBJ1-1; D perhaps matches TRBD1 (6 bases). The CDR3 spans 15 residues. The germline V gene encodes CDR1 MGHRA and CDR2 YSYEKL. Trimming removed 4 bases from V and 0 bases from J, with 12 bases in between. The CDR3 coding sequence is TGCGCCAGCAGCCCCTCCCAGGGGCTGAACACTGAAGCTTTCTTT. Translated, it gives CASSPSQGLNTEAFF.

At least ten counts were recorded for this clonotype. The genes are TRBV4-2 and TRBJ1-5; maybe TRBD1 (5 bases). This CDR3 region has 15 residues. CDR1 is LGHNA and CDR2 is YNFKEQ in the germline V gene. V lost 1 base to trimming and J lost 1 base, with 8 bases between them. The CDR3 loop is CASSQGGVSNQPQHF. The CDR3, as DNA: TGTGCCAGCAGCCAAGGAGGGGTAAGCAATCAGCCCCAGCATTTT.

This clonotype was observed at least ten times. The chain carries TRBV5-1 and TRBJ2-5; 9 bases align to TRBD2. Germline assignment: CDR1 SGHRS and CDR2 YFSETQ. V lost 0 bases and J lost 5; bases outside the gene matches: 2. The CDR3 covers 14 residues. The CDR3 is CASSLVAGVETQYF. In DNA, the CDR3 is TGCGCCAGCAGCTTGGTAGCGGGAGTGGAGACCCAGTACTTC.

By share, this clonotype ranks as medium-sized. The chain joins TRBV29-1 to TRBJ2-5; the D is unclear. V lost 3 bases and J 0 bases, leaving 5 bases between the germline ends. The CDR3 extends over 12 amino acids. Per germline, CDR1 SQVTM and CDR2 ANQGSEA. The CDR3 loop reads CSVDYDQETQYF. CDR3 DNA sequence: TGCAGCGTTGACTACGACCAAGAGACCCAGTACTTC.

This clonotype appeared a few times. The chain couples TRBV27 to TRBJ1-4; 7 positions match TRBD1. The CDR3 consists of 17 residues. Per the germline V gene, CDR1 is MNHEY and CDR2 is SMNVEV (reference sequence). The ends lost 5 bases at V and 0 bases at J; junction bases unmatched: 9. The CDR3 is CASSTRGGRATNEKLFF. DNA for the CDR3: TGTGCCAGCAGTACACGAGGGGGCCGTGCAACTAATGAAAAACTGTTTTTT.

This clonotype came up a few times. This sequence joins TRBV3-1 and TRBJ2-7; D gene uncertain. Trimming shortened V by 1 base and J by 3 bases, and 10 bases separated the two germline ends. Germline CDR1 is LGHDT and CDR2 is YNNKEL (reference sequence). CDR3 length: 14 amino acids. In nucleotides, the CDR3 is TGTGCCAGCAGCCAAGCGGTCTACAACTACGAGCAGTACTTC. Translation: CASSQAVYNYEQYF.

This clonotype has a handful of counts. This sequence joins TRBV25-1 and TRBJ1-4; tentative D call: TRBD1 (6 bases). This CDR3 is 14 amino acids long. V lost 8 bases and J lost 8, with 18 bases in between. The germline V gene encodes CDR1 MGHDK and CDR2 SYGVNS. The CDR3 DNA sequence: TGTGCCAGCGGTACAGGGAGGATCGGCGAAAAACTGTTTTTT. Its translation is CASGTGRIGEKLFF.

The chain employs TRBV18 and TRBJ1-1; D is unresolved. This CDR3 contains 13 residues. The germline gives CDR1 KGHSH, CDR2 LQKENI. V lost 0 bases and J 9 bases, leaving 11 bases between the germline ends. CDR3 loop: CASSPPEKEKAFF. CDR3 bases: TGTGCCAGCTCACCACCCGAAAAGGAAAAAGCTTTCTTT.